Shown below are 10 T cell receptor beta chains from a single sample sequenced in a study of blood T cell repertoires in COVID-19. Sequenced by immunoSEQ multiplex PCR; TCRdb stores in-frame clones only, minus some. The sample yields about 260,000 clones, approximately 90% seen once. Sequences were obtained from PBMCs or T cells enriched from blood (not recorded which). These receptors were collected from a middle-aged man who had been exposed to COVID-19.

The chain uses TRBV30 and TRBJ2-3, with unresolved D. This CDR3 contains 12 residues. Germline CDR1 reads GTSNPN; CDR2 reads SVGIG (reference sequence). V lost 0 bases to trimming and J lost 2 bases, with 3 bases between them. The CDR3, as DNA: TGTGCCTGGAGTGTACTCACAGATACGCAGTATTTT. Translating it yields CAWSVLTDTQYF.

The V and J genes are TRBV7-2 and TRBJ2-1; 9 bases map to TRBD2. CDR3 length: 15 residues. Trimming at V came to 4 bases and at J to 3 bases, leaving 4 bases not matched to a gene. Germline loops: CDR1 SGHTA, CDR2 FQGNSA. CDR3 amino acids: CASSYFSGSYNEQFF. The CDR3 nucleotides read TGTGCCAGCAGCTACTTTAGCGGGAGCTACAATGAGCAGTTCTTC.

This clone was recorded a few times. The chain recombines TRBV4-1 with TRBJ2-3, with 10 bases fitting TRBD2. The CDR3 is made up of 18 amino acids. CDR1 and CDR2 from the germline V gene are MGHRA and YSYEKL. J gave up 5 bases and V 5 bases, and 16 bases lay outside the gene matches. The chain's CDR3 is CASSKGSLAGSWVDTQYF. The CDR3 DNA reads TGCGCCAGCAGCAAAGGGTCACTAGCGGGAAGTTGGGTAGATACGCAGTATTTT.

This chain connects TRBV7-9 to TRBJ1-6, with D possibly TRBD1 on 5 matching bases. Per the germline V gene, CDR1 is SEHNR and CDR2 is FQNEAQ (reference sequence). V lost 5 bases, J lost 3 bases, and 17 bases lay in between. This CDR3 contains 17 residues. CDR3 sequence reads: CASSLRRQGFYNSPLHF. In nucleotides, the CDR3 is TGTGCCAGCAGCCTGCGTCGGCAGGGTTTCTATAATTCACCCCTCCACTTT.

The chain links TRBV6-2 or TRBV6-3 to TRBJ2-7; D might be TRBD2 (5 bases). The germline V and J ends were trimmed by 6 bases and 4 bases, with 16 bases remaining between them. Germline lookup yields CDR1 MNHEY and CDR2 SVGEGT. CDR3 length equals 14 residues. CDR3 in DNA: TGTGCCAGCAGCCCTCTTTCGGGGAAATACGAGCAGTACTTC. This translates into CASSPLSGKYEQYF.

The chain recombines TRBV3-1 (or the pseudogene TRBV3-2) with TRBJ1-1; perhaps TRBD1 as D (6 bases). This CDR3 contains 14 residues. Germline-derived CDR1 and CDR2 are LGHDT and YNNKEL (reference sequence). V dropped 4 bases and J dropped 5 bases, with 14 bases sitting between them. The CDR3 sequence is CASSRGGGGTEAFF. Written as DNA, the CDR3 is TGTGCCAGCAGCCGGGGAGGGGGTGGGACTGAAGCTTTCTTT.

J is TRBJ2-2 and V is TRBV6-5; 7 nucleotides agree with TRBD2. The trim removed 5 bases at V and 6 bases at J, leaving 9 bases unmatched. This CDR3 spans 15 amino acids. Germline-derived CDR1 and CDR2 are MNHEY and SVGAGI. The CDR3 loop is CASSLSWGGSGELFF. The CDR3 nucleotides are TGTGCCAGCAGTCTCTCTTGGGGGGGGTCCGGGGAGCTGTTTTTT.

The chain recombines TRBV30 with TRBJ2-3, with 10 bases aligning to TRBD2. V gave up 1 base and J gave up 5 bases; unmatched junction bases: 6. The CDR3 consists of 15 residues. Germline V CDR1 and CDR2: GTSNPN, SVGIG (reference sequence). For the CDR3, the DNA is TGTGCCTGGAGTGGGCTAGCGGGAGCCAGAGATACGCAGTATTTT. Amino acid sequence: CAWSGLAGARDTQYF.

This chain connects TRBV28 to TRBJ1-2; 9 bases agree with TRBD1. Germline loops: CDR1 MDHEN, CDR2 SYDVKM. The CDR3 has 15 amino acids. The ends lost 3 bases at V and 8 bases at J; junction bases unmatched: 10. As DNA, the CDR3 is TGTGCCAGCAGTTTTCACACAGGGGGCAGGTTCGGCTACACCTTC. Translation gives CASSFHTGGRFGYTF.

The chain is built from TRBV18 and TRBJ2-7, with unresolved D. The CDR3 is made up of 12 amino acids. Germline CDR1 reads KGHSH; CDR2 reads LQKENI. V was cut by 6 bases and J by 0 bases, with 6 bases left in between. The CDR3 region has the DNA TGTGCCAGCTCCCCCCACTCCTACGAGCAGTACTTC. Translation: CASSPHSYEQYF. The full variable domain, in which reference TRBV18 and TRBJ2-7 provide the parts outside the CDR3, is NAGVMQNPRHLVRRRGQEARLRCSPMKGHSHVYWYRQLPEEGLKFMVYLQKENIIDESGMPKERFSAEFPKEGPSILRIQQVVRGDSAAYFCASSPHSYEQYFGPGTRLTVT.